A single sample is the source of the 31 T cell receptor beta chains below, sequenced in a study of blood T cell repertoires in COVID-19. The assay was immunoSEQ multiplex PCR, and TCRdb's table has in-frame clones only and misses some. The sample records a few hundred thousand clones, approximately 89% being singletons. Source material: peripheral blood. The receptors were sampled from a woman between 55 and 75 years old with acute or convalescent COVID-19.

V usage is TRBV24-1 and J usage is TRBJ1-1; D ambiguous. This CDR3 contains 13 residues. V lost 1 base to trimming and J lost 4 bases, with 6 bases between them. Per the germline V gene, CDR1 is KGHDR and CDR2 is SFDVKD. In DNA, the CDR3 is TGTGCCACCAGTGATTTTGCCGGCACTGAAGCTTTCTTT. The encoded protein is CATSDFAGTEAFF.

The V and J genes are TRBV21-1 and TRBJ1-6; the table's D call, TRBD1, has no DNA check behind it. TRBV21-1 is a pseudogene. CDR3 length: 16 residues. CDR3 protein: CASSSRIGTEGSPLHF. For the CDR3, the DNA is TGTGCCAGCAGCTCCCGTATAGGGACAGAGGGTTCACCCCTCCACTTT.

V usage is TRBV5-4 and J usage is TRBJ2-1, with 7 bases fitting TRBD1. Germline V gene lookup returns CDR1 SGHNT and CDR2 YYREEE (reference sequence). V shed 3 bases and J 8 bases; nucleotides not matched to a gene: 8. The CDR3 runs to 14 residues. The CDR3 nucleotides are TGTGCCAGCAGCTCCTACAGGGGATTTGATGAGCAGTTCTTC. It translates to CASSSYRGFDEQFF.

The chain uses TRBV2 and TRBJ1-5; D unresolved. Trimming cost V 8 bases and J 3 bases, with 11 bases left between them. CDR3 length: 13 residues. Germline values: CDR1 SNHLY, CDR2 FYNNEI. The CDR3 nucleotides are TGTGCCAGCGGGAAGGACTACAATCAGCCCCAGCATTTT. Translation gives CASGKDYNQPQHF.

This chain joins TRBV7-9 and TRBJ2-7; 9 positions match TRBD1. This CDR3 has 14 amino acids. Germline CDR1 is SEHNR and CDR2 is FQNEAQ (reference sequence). Trimming cost V 3 bases and J 5 bases; bases outside gene matches: 5. The CDR3 here is CASSLAGQGHEQYF. In nucleotides, the CDR3 is TGTGCCAGCAGCTTGGCGGGACAGGGCCACGAGCAGTACTTC.

Regarding this clone: Other DNA sequences in the same sample also yield this CDR3. The J gene is TRBJ1-2, the V gene TRBV7-9; tentative D call: TRBD1 (5 bases). Germline V lookup: CDR1 SEHNR, CDR2 FQNEAQ (reference sequence). This CDR3 has 12 amino acids. The V gene lost 5 bases and the J gene lost 4 bases, with 8 bases spanning the gap. This CDR3 reads CASSLDSYGYTF. CDR3 nucleotide sequence: TGTGCCAGCAGCCTCGACAGCTATGGCTACACCTTC.

The chain employs TRBV24-1 and TRBJ1-4, with 8 bases fitting TRBD1. Germline loops: CDR1 KGHDR, CDR2 SFDVKD. Trimming at V came to 3 bases and at J to 10 bases, leaving 12 bases not matched to a gene. This CDR3 region has 16 residues. The CDR3 protein is CATSDGTGTGGRKLFF. In nucleotides, the CDR3 is TGTGCCACCAGTGATGGAACCGGGACAGGCGGGAGAAAACTGTTTTTT.

The genes are TRBV9 and TRBJ1-2; D gene unclear. The CDR3 is 15 amino acids. V gave up 4 bases and J gave up 0 bases, with 13 bases separating them. CDR1 is SGDLS and CDR2 is YYNGEE in the germline V gene. The CDR3 spells CASSPSQSSNYGYTF. DNA for the CDR3: TGTGCCAGCAGCCCCTCCCAGTCTTCTAACTATGGCTACACCTTC.

The rearrangement joins TRBV28 to TRBJ1-2; perhaps TRBD1 as D (6 bases). There are 12 residues in the CDR3. V was clipped by 5 bases and J by 10 bases, with 14 bases between them. The germline V gene encodes CDR1 MDHEN and CDR2 SYDVKM. Here the CDR3 DNA reads TGTGCCAGCAGTCTAAAAGGGGGAGACTACACCTTC. This translates into CASSLKGGDYTF.

V usage is TRBV2 and J usage is TRBJ1-5; TRBD1 matches 9 bases. The CDR3 runs to 14 residues. After removal of 8 bases from V and 4 bases from J, the junction contained 6 bases not matched to a gene. CDR1 is SNHLY, CDR2 FYNNEI, per germline. This CDR3 is CASAGDRGNQPQHF. The CDR3 nucleotides are TGTGCCAGCGCCGGAGACAGGGGGAATCAGCCCCAGCATTTT.

This clone was picked up one time. The chain links TRBV5-5 to TRBJ2-3, with D perhaps TRBD1 (6 bases). The CDR3 is 16 amino acids. V was trimmed by 3 bases and J by 8 bases, leaving 22 bases between them. Germline V gene lookup returns CDR1 SGHKS and CDR2 YYEKEE (reference sequence). Here the CDR3 reads CASSSHDRPLRGTQYF. The CDR3 DNA is TGTGCCAGCAGCTCCCACGACAGGCCCCTTCGGGGTACGCAGTATTTT.

The rearrangement joins TRBV4-2 to TRBJ1-1; a possible D gene is TRBD1 (6 bases). CDR3 size: 13 residues. Per the germline V gene, CDR1 is LGHNA and CDR2 is YNFKEQ. Trimming took 2 bases from V and 7 from J, leaving 11 bases between them. The CDR3 is CASSQRLGGEAFF. The CDR3 region has the DNA TGTGCCAGCAGCCAAAGGTTAGGGGGTGAAGCTTTCTTT.

V gene TRBV5-4 combines with J gene TRBJ2-5; TRBD1 aligns across 8 bases. The trim removed 1 base at V and 4 bases at J, leaving 9 bases unmatched. Germline CDR1 is SGHNT and CDR2 is YYREEE (reference sequence). The CDR3 is made up of 16 amino acids. CDR3 amino acids: CASSLRSTGEPETQYF. The DNA for the CDR3 is TGTGCCAGCAGCTTGCGGTCGACAGGGGAACCAGAGACCCAGTACTTC.

The rearrangement links TRBV19 to TRBJ2-1; 7 bases align to TRBD2. The germline V gene encodes CDR1 LNHDA and CDR2 SQIVND (reference sequence). V was pared by 2 bases and J by 7 bases, with 5 bases of the junction left unmatched. The CDR3 is 14 amino acids. DNA for the CDR3: TGTGCCAGTAGTATAAGCGGGGAATCGAATGAGCAGTTCTTC. Amino acid sequence: CASSISGESNEQFF. Using reference TRBV19 and TRBJ2-1 for the parts outside the CDR3, the full variable domain is DGGITQSPKYLFRKEGQNVTLSCEQNLNHDAMYWYRQDPGQGLRLIYYSQIVNDFQKGDIAEGYSVSREKKESFPLTVTSAQKNPTAFYLCASSISGESNEQFFGPGTRLTVL.

The chain has TRBV9 and TRBJ1-3, with 8 bases identical to TRBD1. Germline V gene sequence: CDR1 SGDLS, CDR2 YYNGEE. The CDR3 runs 17 residues. The V segment lost 4 bases and the J segment 1 base; nucleotides outside the gene matches: 10. The CDR3 sequence is CASSLTPGQDSGNTIYF. The CDR3 region has the DNA TGTGCCAGCAGCCTCACCCCGGGACAGGATTCTGGAAACACCATATATTTT.

The rearrangement links TRBV7-9 to TRBJ2-7, with a possible D match to TRBD1 (5 bases). V was pared by 2 bases and J by 4 bases, with 6 bases between. This CDR3 is 12 amino acids long. Germline V gene sequence: CDR1 SEHNR, CDR2 FQNEAQ (reference sequence). The CDR3 DNA is TGTGCCAGCAGCTTACAGGGTTACGAGCAGTACTTC. As protein: CASSLQGYEQYF.

This chain links TRBV6-5 with TRBJ2-2, with TRBD1 matching over 7 bases. Germline CDR1 is MNHEY and CDR2 is SVGAGI. The trim removed 0 bases at V and 6 bases at J, leaving 7 bases unmatched. The CDR3 length is 16 residues. This CDR3 is CASSYSATGSAGELFF. The DNA for the CDR3 is TGTGCCAGCAGTTACTCCGCGACAGGGAGCGCCGGGGAGCTGTTTTTT.

The CDR3 loop is CASSYGGAGQPQHF. The CDR3 DNA is TGTGCCAGCAGTTACGGGGGAGCGGGTCAGCCCCAGCATTTT. V and J are TRBV6-2 or TRBV6-3 and TRBJ1-5; TRBD1 might be the D (5 bases). The V end lost 2 bases, the J end lost 6 bases, and 11 bases lay between the germline ends. The germline V gene has CDR1 MNHEY and CDR2 SVGEGT. This CDR3 is 14 amino acids long.

The count of this clone is one. This sequence joins TRBV13 and TRBJ2-7; 9 positions match TRBD2. CDR3 length: 16 amino acids. Losses at the gene ends were 5 bases for V and 7 bases for J; bases not matched to a gene: 15. Per germline, CDR1 PRHDT and CDR2 FYEKMQ (reference sequence). CDR3 region: CASSPRAGGPLREQYF. The CDR3, as DNA: TGTGCCAGCAGCCCTCGAGCGGGAGGCCCCTTAAGAGAGCAGTACTTC.

The chain employs TRBV28 and TRBJ2-7; D call uncertain. Germline V gives CDR1 MDHEN, CDR2 SYDVKM. This CDR3 has 13 amino acids. V was trimmed by 2 bases and J by 1 base, leaving 6 bases between them. CDR3 in amino acids: CASSLQVSYEQYF. CDR3 bases: TGTGCCAGCAGTTTACAGGTATCCTACGAGCAGTACTTC.

This chain links TRBV7-9 with TRBJ1-3, with D maybe TRBD1 (6 bases). The CDR3 contains 15 residues. Per the germline V gene, CDR1 is SEHNR and CDR2 is FQNEAQ (reference sequence). Trimming removed 5 bases at V and 2 bases at J, with 13 bases between. In DNA form, the CDR3 reads TGTGCCAGCAGCCTACAGGGAAACACTGGAAACACCATATATTTT. Encoded protein: CASSLQGNTGNTIYF.

The V gene is TRBV7-2, the J gene TRBJ1-5; TRBD1 matches at 8 bases. The CDR3 has 15 residues. J gave up 2 bases and V 5 bases, and 5 bases lay outside the gene matches. Germline lookup yields CDR1 SGHTA and CDR2 FQGNSA. The CDR3 reads CASSQTGEGNQPQHF. CDR3 DNA sequence: TGTGCCAGCAGCCAGACAGGGGAAGGCAATCAGCCCCAGCATTTT.

This clone was observed a single time. The V and J genes are TRBV28 and TRBJ1-3; TRBD1 matches at 9 bases. CDR1 MDHEN and CDR2 SYDVKM come from the germline V gene. The CDR3 contains 16 residues. V gave up 2 bases and J gave up 0 bases; unmatched junction bases: 2. The CDR3 DNA reads as TGTGCCAGCAGTTTAGGACAGGGGCTCTCTGGAAACACCATATATTTT. Its translation: CASSLGQGLSGNTIYF.

The rearrangement uses TRBV6-2 or TRBV6-3 and TRBJ2-7; D might be TRBD2 (5 bases). The CDR3 sequence is 16 residues long. V shed 2 bases and J shed 4 bases, with 18 bases lying between them. CDR1 MNHEY and CDR2 SVGEGT come from the germline V gene. CDR3 amino acids: CASSYRPGSYQYEQYF. Here the CDR3 DNA reads TGTGCCAGCAGTTACAGGCCGGGGTCCTACCAATACGAGCAGTACTTC.

This chain connects TRBV9 to TRBJ2-3; 8 bases align to TRBD2. This CDR3 has 16 residues. V shed 0 bases and J 1 base; nucleotides not matched to a gene: 4. Germline assignment: CDR1 SGDLS and CDR2 YYNGEE. In DNA, the CDR3 is TGTGCCAGCAGCGTAGACGCAGCGGGGGGCACAGATACGCAGTATTTT. It translates to CASSVDAAGGTDTQYF.

J is TRBJ2-4 and V is TRBV6-6; the D is unclear. Germline V gives CDR1 MNHNY, CDR2 SVGAGI (reference sequence). The CDR3 extends over 15 amino acids. V lost 5 bases and J lost 0, with 11 bases in between. Here the CDR3 DNA reads TGTGCCAGCAGTACCCACAGTTTAGCCAAAAACATTCAGTACTTC. Encoded protein: CASSTHSLAKNIQYF.

This chain joins TRBV28 and TRBJ2-7, with TRBD1 identical over 7 bases. CDR1 MDHEN and CDR2 SYDVKM come from the germline V gene. The CDR3 is made up of 15 amino acids. After removal of 2 bases from V and 3 bases from J, the junction contained 7 bases not matched to a gene. The CDR3 nucleotides read TGTGCCAGCAGTTTAGGGCAGGGGGAATTCTACGAGCAGTACTTC. Translation: CASSLGQGEFYEQYF.

The rearrangement uses TRBV18 and TRBJ2-7; 7 bases line up with TRBD2. Trimming took 1 base from V and 6 from J; bases not matched to a gene: 15. The germline V gene encodes CDR1 KGHSH and CDR2 LQKENI. The length of the CDR3 is 17 residues. CDR3 region: CASSPRLLSGGSGEQYF. CDR3 in DNA: TGTGCCAGCTCACCACGCCTCTTGTCTGGCGGGAGTGGCGAGCAGTACTTC.

About this clone itself: Germline is not matched at one junction end, which may reflect a read error. This chain's CDR3 is CASSLETLWAF. Written as DNA, the CDR3 is TGTGCCAGCAGCTTGGAGACACTTTGGGCCTTC. The chain combines TRBV5-6 with TRBJ1-2; no reliable D call. The CDR3 spans 11 residues. Germline loops: CDR1 SGHDT, CDR2 YYEEEE.

This clone was detected only once. V usage is TRBV30 and J usage is TRBJ1-2, with TRBD1 as a possible D gene (5 bases). Germline-derived CDR1 and CDR2 are GTSNPN and SVGIG (reference sequence). The CDR3 sequence is 11 residues long. V was pared by 5 bases and J by 7 bases, with 11 bases between. The CDR3 region is CAWDGGPGYTF. CDR3 nucleotide sequence: TGTGCCTGGGACGGGGGACCTGGCTACACCTTC.

This clone was seen once. J is TRBJ1-5 and V is TRBV28; no clear D. In germline, CDR1 is MDHEN, CDR2 SYDVKM. The length of the CDR3 is 15 residues. V lost 5 bases and J 1 base, leaving 12 bases between the germline ends. The CDR3 region is CASSLPGPSNQPQHF. The DNA for the CDR3 is TGTGCCAGCAGTCTTCCGGGTCCGAGCAATCAGCCCCAGCATTTT.